The 16 T cell receptor beta chains below were found in one sample sequenced in a study of T cells in Graves' hyperthyroidism and ophthalmopathy. Using RNA transcripts as the source, TCR beta CDR3 regions were amplified. HTBI primers were the set used in a first-round RT-PCR of the TCR CDR3. TCRdb reprocessed the multiplex PCR reads with MiXCR, giving one entry per CDR3 protein. The sample shows more than 500,000 distinct CDR3 sequences, 46% of them seen only once. The sequencing sample was made of peripheral blood or thyroid tissue (not recorded which). The source of these receptors is an adult woman with Graves' disease, either hyperthyroidism or ophthalmopathy (not recorded which).

Ten or more counts support this clonotype. The CDR3 coding sequence is TGTGCCAGCAGCAGTACAGGGAGGGTAGAGGCCCTCCACTTT. Translating it yields CASSSTGRVEALHF. The chain carries TRBV12-3 or TRBV12-4 and TRBJ1-6; D is possibly TRBD1 (6 bases). The CDR3 has 14 residues. V was cut by 6 bases and J by 14 bases, with 20 bases left in between.

The chain carries TRBV7-9 and TRBJ2-6; 10 bases are shared with TRBD1. Germline V CDR1 and CDR2: SEHNR, FQNEAQ (reference sequence). The CDR3 spans 18 residues. V was pared by 9 bases and J by 2 bases, with 13 bases of the junction left unmatched. CDR3: CASSAWTGGNTGANVLTF. In DNA form, the CDR3 reads TGTGCCAGTAGTGCCTGGACAGGGGGAAACACTGGGGCCAACGTCCTGACTTTC.

This clonotype was observed many times. This rearrangement joins TRBV7-9 to TRBJ1-5, with no clear D. From germline, CDR1 is SEHNR and CDR2 FQNEAQ (reference sequence). CDR3 size: 12 residues. V dropped 5 bases and J dropped 6 bases, with 8 bases sitting between them. The CDR3 here is CASSREGQPQHF. Here the CDR3 DNA reads TGTGCCAGCAGCCGTGAGGGTCAGCCCCAGCATTTT.

This clonotype was seen many times. This sequence joins TRBV12-3 or TRBV12-4 and TRBJ1-3, with D hard to call. Trimming removed 8 bases from V and 0 bases from J, with 8 bases in between. The CDR3 consists of 13 residues. The CDR3 spells CASRPYSGNTIYF. The DNA of the CDR3 is TGTGCCAGCCGACCCTACTCTGGAAACACCATATATTTT.

In this sample, this clonotype turned up many times. The chain uses TRBV7-3 and TRBJ1-1; D gene uncertain. Trimming removed 3 bases from V and 1 base from J, with 18 bases in between. The CDR3 spans 17 residues. CDR1 is SGHTA and CDR2 is FQGTGA in the germline V gene. DNA of the CDR3: TGTGCCAGCAGCTTCTCGCCACCGATCCCAGGGAACACTGAAGCTTTCTTT. It encodes CASSFSPPIPGNTEAFF.

The sample holds many counts of this clonotype. This sequence joins TRBV6-6 and TRBJ1-4; D perhaps matches TRBD1 (6 bases). The CDR3 contains 15 residues. V lost 7 bases to trimming and J lost 6 bases, with 18 bases between them. Per the germline V gene, CDR1 is MNHNY and CDR2 is SVGAGI (reference sequence). CDR3 sequence: CASKKSGTRDEKLFF. In DNA, the CDR3 is TGTGCCAGCAAGAAATCCGGGACAAGAGATGAAAAACTGTTTTTT.

This clonotype came up many times. A junction boundary mismatches the germline segment, possibly from a read error. The chain carries TRBV7-7 and TRBJ1-3; 10 positions match TRBD1. CDR1 and CDR2 from the germline V gene are SSHAT and FNYEAQ (reference sequence). The CDR3 totals 15 residues. CDR3: CASSRDRGSGNTIYF. Written as DNA, the CDR3 is TGTGCTAGCAGCCGGGACAGGGGCTCTGGAAACACCATATATTTT.

The CDR3 nucleotides read TGTGCCAGCAGCGTAGACGGGGGGCATAACTATGGCTACACCTTC. It encodes CASSVDGGHNYGYTF. The J gene is TRBJ1-2, the V gene TRBV9, with TRBD1 as a possible D gene (6 bases). In germline, CDR1 is SGDLS, CDR2 YYNGEE. The V end was cut by 0 bases, the J end by 1 base, with 10 bases between. There are 15 residues in the CDR3.

The CDR3: CARGLESSVYEQYF. DNA of the CDR3: TGTGCTCGCGGACTAGAATCTTCCGTGTACGAGCAGTACTTC. This chain joins TRBV7-3 and TRBJ2-7; 7 bases align to TRBD2. This CDR3 is built from 14 residues. Germline loops: CDR1 SGHTA, CDR2 FQGTGA.

On this clonotype itself: A much larger clone lies a single base off, so this may be a read error. V and J are TRBV7-9 and TRBJ2-7, with a possible D match to TRBD1 (5 bases). Trimming shortened V by 8 bases and J by 2 bases, and 16 bases separated the two germline ends. Germline V lookup: CDR1 SEHNR, CDR2 FQNEAQ (reference sequence). CDR3 size: 14 residues. CDR3 sequence (DNA): TGTGCCAGCCCCCTCTCAGGGCGCCCCTACGAGCAGTACTTC. Its protein is CASPLSGRPYEQYF.

This clonotype was detected only a few times. A much larger clone differs from this one at a single base, so this may be a read error. The genes are TRBV20-1 and TRBJ2-5, with D hard to call. Trimming took 0 bases from V and 6 from J, leaving 20 bases between them. The germline CDR1 and CDR2 sequences are DFQATT and SNEGSKA (reference sequence). The CDR3 has 16 amino acids. The CDR3 sequence is CSARESWLPDDKTQYF. The CDR3 nucleotides read TGCAGTGCTAGAGAGTCCTGGTTACCTGACGATAAGACCCAGTACTTC.

V usage is TRBV18 and J usage is TRBJ1-2, with D hard to call. Trimming stripped 0 bases from V and 5 bases from J, with 10 bases between. CDR3 length equals 14 residues. Germline V lookup: CDR1 KGHSH, CDR2 LQKENI. CDR3 sequence: CASSPPVVLYGYTF. For the CDR3, the DNA is TGTGCCAGCTCACCACCCGTCGTTTTATATGGCTACACCTTC.

This clonotype was picked up many times. The chain is built from TRBV28 and TRBJ1-2; D unclear. The V gene's germline CDR1 is MDHEN and CDR2 SYDVKM. Trimming removed 6 bases at V and 6 bases at J, with 14 bases between. The CDR3 runs to 13 residues. CDR3 sequence: CASSPGSGHGYTF. CDR3 coding DNA: TGTGCCAGCAGCCCCGGTAGCGGTCATGGCTACACCTTC.

This clonotype was recorded many times. V usage is TRBV7-2 and J usage is TRBJ1-1; no reliable D call. The ends were cut back, 5 bases at V and 5 bases at J, with 12 bases in the middle. The CDR3 runs to 13 residues. Germline loops: CDR1 SGHTA, CDR2 FQGNSA. This CDR3 is CASSRALETEAFF. The DNA of the CDR3 is TGTGCCAGCAGCAGGGCCCTAGAGACTGAAGCTTTCTTT.

V gene TRBV10-1 combines with J gene TRBJ1-1, with 8 bases identical to TRBD1. Germline-derived CDR1 and CDR2 are WNHNN and SYGVQD (reference sequence). J gave up 6 bases and V 4 bases, and 10 bases lay outside the gene matches. The CDR3 contains 15 residues. The chain's CDR3 is CASSVTGQGMAEAFF. The CDR3 DNA is TGCGCCAGCAGTGTGACCGGACAGGGTATGGCTGAAGCTTTCTTT.

This clonotype was found once. CDR3 sequence reads: CAISESAGGFYGYTF. The CDR3 DNA follows: TGTGCCATCAGTGAGTCGGCAGGGGGATTCTATGGCTACACCTTC. The J gene is TRBJ1-2, the V gene TRBV10-3, with 7 bases matching TRBD1. This CDR3 has 15 amino acids. Losses at the gene ends were 0 bases for V and 4 bases for J; bases not matched to a gene: 5. Germline values: CDR1 ENHRY, CDR2 SYGVKD.